Listed below are T cell receptor beta chains from one sample, sequenced in a study of PD-L1 blockade in urothelial cancer. Only in-frame clones appear in the TCRdb table, and some are missing; sequencing was by immunoSEQ multiplex PCR. The sample lists approximately 51,000 clones; approximately 83% were seen once. This material consisted of PBMCs, taken around atezolizumab (anti-PD-L1) treatment. The receptors shown here come from a man in his fifties or sixties with urothelial cancer. CDR3s include the opening cysteine and the closing phenylalanine or tryptophan. A D gene is named only where the DNA matches it firmly. Part of the rows lack a size; the others show once, few, many or a class for expanded clones.

size: NA; D: NA; length: 16; J: TRBJ2-2; V: TRBV10-3; DNA: TGTGCCATCAGTGATCGAGTGGTGGAGGGAACCGGGGAGCTGTTTTTT; CDR3: CAISDRVVEGTGELFF
size: NA; D: NA; length: 17; J: TRBJ1-1; V: TRBV9; DNA: TGTGCCAGCAGCGTAGTCTCGCAGAGCCCCGGCGGCACTGAAGCTTTCTTT; CDR3: CASSVVSQSPGGTEAFF
size: NA; D: TRBD1; length: 15; J: TRBJ1-2; V: TRBV28; DNA: TGTGCCAGCAGTCTTCCTCGACAGGGTAACTATGGCTACACCTTC; CDR3: CASSLPRQGNYGYTF
size: NA; D: TRBD2; length: 14; J: TRBJ2-3; V: TRBV11-2; DNA: TGTGCCAGCAAACCAGCGGGGTTCACAGATACGCAGTATTTT; CDR3: CASKPAGFTDTQYF
size: NA; D: NA; length: 18; J: TRBJ2-7; V: TRBV5-4; DNA: TGTGCCAGCACTGCGGCGGGCTTCTACGTGGCTTTACGGGACGAGCAGTACTTC; CDR3: CASTAAGFYVALRDEQYF
size: NA; D: TRBD1; length: 16; J: TRBJ1-4; V: TRBV7-8; DNA: TGTGCCAGCAGCTCACCCCGGGACAGGCCTAATGAAAAACTGTTTTTT; CDR3: CASSSPRDRPNEKLFF
size: NA; D: NA; length: 13; J: TRBJ2-5; V: TRBV9; DNA: TGTGCCAGCAGCGTCGATGAGGTCCAGACCCAGTACTTC; CDR3: CASSVDEVQTQYF
size: NA; D: TRBD2; length: 15; J: TRBJ2-2; V: TRBV11-3; DNA: TGTGCCAGCAGTTCTAGCGGGAAAGTGATCGGGGAGCTGTTTTTT; CDR3: CASSSSGKVIGELFF
size: NA; D: NA; length: 14; J: TRBJ2-7; V: TRBV13; DNA: TGTGCCAGCAGCTTGGGGAGCGTAGGGTACGAGCAGTACTTC; CDR3: CASSLGSVGYEQYF
size: NA; D: TRBD2; length: 14; J: TRBJ2-5; V: TRBV9; DNA: TGTGCCAGCAGACTAGCGGGAAGGCAAGAGACCCAGTACTTC; CDR3: CASRLAGRQETQYF
size: NA; D: NA; length: 14; J: TRBJ2-3; V: TRBV5-4; DNA: TGTGCCAGCAGCTTGCAGACAGGTACAGATACGCAGTATTTT; CDR3: CASSLQTGTDTQYF
size: once; D: NA; length: 13; J: TRBJ2-5; V: TRBV9; DNA: TGTGCCAGCAGCGTAGGTATTTTCGAGACCCAGTACTTC; CDR3: CASSVGIFETQYF
size: NA; D: TRBD2; length: 14; J: TRBJ2-1; V: TRBV5-6; DNA: TGTGCCAGCAGCCGACTAGCGGGAGGCAATGAGCAGTTCTTC; CDR3: CASSRLAGGNEQFF
size: few; D: TRBD2; length: 17; J: TRBJ2-1; V: TRBV7-3; DNA: TGTGCCAGCAGCCTCTCTAGCGGGAGGGCCTCTTGGAATGAGCAGTTCTTC; CDR3: CASSLSSGRASWNEQFF
size: NA; D: NA; length: 14; J: TRBJ1-1; V: TRBV28; DNA: TGTGCCAGCAGTTTCGAGGTGAGGAACACTGAAGCTTTCTTT; CDR3: CASSFEVRNTEAFF
size: NA; D: NA; length: 12; J: TRBJ2-1; V: TRBV27; DNA: TGTGCCAGCAGAGCTAGCGTAGATGAGCAGTTCTTC; CDR3: CASRASVDEQFF
size: NA; D: TRBD1; length: 14; J: TRBJ1-4; V: TRBV10-3; DNA: TGTGCCATCAGCACCGGGACAGATAATGAAAAACTGTTTTTT; CDR3: CAISTGTDNEKLFF
size: once; D: NA; length: 14; J: TRBJ1-1; V: TRBV29-1; DNA: TGCAGCGTTGACACAGGGCTTAAGAACACTGAAGCTTTCTTT; CDR3: CSVDTGLKNTEAFF
size: NA; D: NA; length: 12; J: TRBJ2-1; V: TRBV2; DNA: TGTGCCATCTTGCAGGGGTCCAATGAGCAGTTCTTC; CDR3: CAILQGSNEQFF
size: NA; D: TRBD1; length: 11; J: TRBJ2-7; V: TRBV20-1; DNA: TGCAGCTCGGGACAGCTCTACGAGCAGTACTTC; CDR3: CSSGQLYEQYF
size: NA; D: NA; length: 13; J: TRBJ1-1; V: TRBV6-5; DNA: TGTGCCAGCAGTTACGTCCCCTACACTGAAGCTTTCTTT; CDR3: CASSYVPYTEAFF
size: NA; D: NA; length: 16; J: TRBJ2-6; V: TRBV6-5; DNA: TGTGCCAGCAGTTATAAGGAGCTCTCTGGGGCCAACGTCCTGACTTTC; CDR3: CASSYKELSGANVLTF
size: NA; D: TRBD1; length: 14; J: TRBJ1-4; V: TRBV5-1; DNA: TGCGCCAGCACCACAGGGGGGGGCGGAGAAAAACTGTTTTTT; CDR3: CASTTGGGGEKLFF
size: NA; D: TRBD1; length: 14; J: TRBJ1-1; V: TRBV4-2; DNA: TGTGCCAGCAGCCGAGGAACAGGGGGCGGTGAAGCTTTCTTT; CDR3: CASSRGTGGGEAFF
size: NA; D: NA; length: 12; J: TRBJ1-1; V: TRBV29-1; DNA: TGCAGCGTACATAACGGGGAGACTAAAGCTTTCTTT; CDR3: CSVHNGETKAFF
size: NA; D: TRBD1; length: 17; J: TRBJ1-6; V: TRBV9; DNA: TGTGCCAGCAGCCCCCGGACAGGAAAGAACTATAATTCACCCCTCCACTTT; CDR3: CASSPRTGKNYNSPLHF
size: NA; D: NA; length: 13; J: TRBJ1-2; V: TRBV5-4; DNA: TGTGCCAGCGCTAAAACAGGAAGGGATGGCTACACCTTC; CDR3: CASAKTGRDGYTF
size: NA; D: TRBD1; length: 15; J: TRBJ1-1; V: TRBV19; DNA: TGTGCCAGTAGTACCTGGACAGGAGAGAACACTGAAGCTTTCTTT; CDR3: CASSTWTGENTEAFF
size: NA; D: NA; length: 12; J: TRBJ2-7; V: TRBV11-3; DNA: TGTGCCAGCAGCAAAACAGGCTACGAGCAGTACTTC; CDR3: CASSKTGYEQYF
size: once; D: NA; length: 14; J: TRBJ1-2; V: TRBV29-1; DNA: TGCAGCGTTGAAGATCCTACTAGGAGCTATGGCTACACCTTC; CDR3: CSVEDPTRSYGYTF
size: NA; D: NA; length: 15; J: TRBJ2-1; V: TRBV6-1; DNA: TGTGCCAGCAGTGCTATGCAGGGCTCCTACAATGAGCAGTTCTTC; CDR3: CASSAMQGSYNEQFF
size: NA; D: TRBD1; length: 14; J: TRBJ1-5; V: TRBV19; DNA: TGTGCCAGTAGCAGGACAGGATCTAATCAGCCCCAGCATTTT; CDR3: CASSRTGSNQPQHF
size: NA; D: TRBD1; length: 13; J: TRBJ1-2; V: TRBV18; DNA: TGTGCCAGCTCACCAAGGGGGCGGGATGGCTACACCTTC; CDR3: CASSPRGRDGYTF
size: NA; D: TRBD1; length: 18; J: TRBJ1-4; V: TRBV15; DNA: TGTGCCACCAGCAGAGGTGACAGGGGGCTGCGAACTAATGAAAAACTGTTTTTT; CDR3: CATSRGDRGLRTNEKLFF
size: NA; D: TRBD1; length: 14; J: TRBJ1-4; V: TRBV5-4; DNA: TGTGCCAGCACCTCAGGGGGAGTTAGAGAAAAACTGTTTTTT; CDR3: CASTSGGVREKLFF
size: once; D: TRBD1; length: 14; J: TRBJ2-3; V: TRBV7-8; DNA: TGTGCCAGCAGCCAGGGGACAGCCACAGATACGCAGTATTTT; CDR3: CASSQGTATDTQYF
size: NA; D: NA; length: 15; J: TRBJ2-7; V: TRBV9; DNA: TGTGCCAGCAGCGCGAAAGGCGGCAGGGTGAGCGAGCAGTACTTC; CDR3: CASSAKGGRVSEQYF
size: NA; D: TRBD1; length: 14; J: TRBJ2-5; V: TRBV13; DNA: TGTGCCAGCGGACCCGGACAGGGCCAAGAGACCCAGTACTTC; CDR3: CASGPGQGQETQYF
size: NA; D: NA; length: 15; J: TRBJ1-3; V: TRBV6-5; DNA: TGTGCCAGCAGTTACTCCACAGTCTCTGGAAACACCATATATTTT; CDR3: CASSYSTVSGNTIYF
size: NA; D: NA; length: 12; J: TRBJ2-2; V: TRBV27; DNA: TGTGCCAGCAGTCGGTTGGCCGGGGAGCTGTTTTTT; CDR3: CASSRLAGELFF
size: NA; D: TRBD1; length: 14; J: TRBJ1-5; V: TRBV6-5; DNA: TGTGCCAGCAGTTACATAGGCAGGGGGCTGCCCCAGCATTTT; CDR3: CASSYIGRGLPQHF
size: NA; D: NA; length: 12; J: TRBJ2-2; V: TRBV7-9; DNA: TGTGCCAGCAGCATACATTTCGGGGAGCTGTTTTTT; CDR3: CASSIHFGELFF
size: NA; D: NA; length: 15; J: TRBJ2-7; V: TRBV4-3; DNA: TGCGCCAGCAGCCAAGGGTCACGGTCGGCCTACGAGCAGTACTTC; CDR3: CASSQGSRSAYEQYF
size: NA; D: TRBD1; length: 15; J: TRBJ2-7; V: TRBV4-3; DNA: TGCGCCAGCAGCCATAGGACAGGGGGGGCGTACGAGCAGTACTTC; CDR3: CASSHRTGGAYEQYF
size: NA; D: NA; length: 16; J: TRBJ2-7; V: TRBV27; DNA: TGTGCCAGCAGTCACCTCCCGCAGGGCCTGGGCTACGAGCAGTACTTC; CDR3: CASSHLPQGLGYEQYF
size: NA; D: TRBD2; length: 13; J: TRBJ2-2; V: TRBV7-7; DNA: TGTGCTAGCGGACCGGGAGGGGTCGGGGAGCTGTTTTTT; CDR3: CASGPGGVGELFF